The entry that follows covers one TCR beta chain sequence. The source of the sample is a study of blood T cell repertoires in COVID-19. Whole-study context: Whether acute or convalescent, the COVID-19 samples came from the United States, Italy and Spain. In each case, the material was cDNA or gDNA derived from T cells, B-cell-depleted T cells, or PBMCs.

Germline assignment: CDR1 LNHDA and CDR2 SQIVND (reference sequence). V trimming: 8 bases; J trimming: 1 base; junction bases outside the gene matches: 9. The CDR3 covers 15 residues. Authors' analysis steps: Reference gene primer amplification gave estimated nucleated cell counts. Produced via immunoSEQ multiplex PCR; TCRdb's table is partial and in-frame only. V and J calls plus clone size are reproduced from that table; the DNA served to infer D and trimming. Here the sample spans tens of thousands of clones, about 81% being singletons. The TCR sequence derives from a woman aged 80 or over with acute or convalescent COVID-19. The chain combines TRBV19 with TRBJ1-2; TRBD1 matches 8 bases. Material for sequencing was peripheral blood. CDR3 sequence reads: CASSRGTGHNYGYTF. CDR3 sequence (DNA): TGTGCCAGTTCAAGAGGGACAGGCCATAACTATGGCTACACCTTC.